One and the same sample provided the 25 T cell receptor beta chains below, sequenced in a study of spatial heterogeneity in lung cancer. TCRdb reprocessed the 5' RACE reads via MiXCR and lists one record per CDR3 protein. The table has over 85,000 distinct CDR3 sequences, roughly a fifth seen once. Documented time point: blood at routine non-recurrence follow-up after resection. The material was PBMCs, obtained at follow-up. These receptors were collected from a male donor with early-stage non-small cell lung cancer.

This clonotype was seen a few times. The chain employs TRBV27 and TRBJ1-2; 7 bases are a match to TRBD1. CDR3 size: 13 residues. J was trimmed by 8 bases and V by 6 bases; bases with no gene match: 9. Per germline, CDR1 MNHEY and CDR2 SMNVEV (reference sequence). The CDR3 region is CASRRGRGWGYTF. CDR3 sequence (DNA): TGTGCCAGCAGGAGGGGGCGCGGGTGGGGCTACACCTTC.

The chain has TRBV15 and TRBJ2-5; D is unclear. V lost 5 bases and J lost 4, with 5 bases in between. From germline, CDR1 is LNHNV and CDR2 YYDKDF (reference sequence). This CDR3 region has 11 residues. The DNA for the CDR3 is TGTGCCACCAGCCGCAGAGAGACCCAGTACTTC. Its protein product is CATSRRETQYF.

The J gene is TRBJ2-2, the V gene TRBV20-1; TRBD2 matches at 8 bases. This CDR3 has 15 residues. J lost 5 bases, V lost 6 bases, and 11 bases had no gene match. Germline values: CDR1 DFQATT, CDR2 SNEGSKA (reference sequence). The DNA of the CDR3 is TGCAGTGCGGTGGGGGAGCGGGAGCTTACCGGGGAGCTGTTTTTT. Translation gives CSAVGERELTGELFF.

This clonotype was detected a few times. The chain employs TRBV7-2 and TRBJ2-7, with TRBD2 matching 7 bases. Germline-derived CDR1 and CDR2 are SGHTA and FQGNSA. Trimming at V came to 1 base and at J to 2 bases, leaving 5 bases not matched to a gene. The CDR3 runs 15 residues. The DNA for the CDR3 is TGTGCCAGCAGCTTAGAATCGGGGGGACCCTACGAGCAGTACTTC. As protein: CASSLESGGPYEQYF.

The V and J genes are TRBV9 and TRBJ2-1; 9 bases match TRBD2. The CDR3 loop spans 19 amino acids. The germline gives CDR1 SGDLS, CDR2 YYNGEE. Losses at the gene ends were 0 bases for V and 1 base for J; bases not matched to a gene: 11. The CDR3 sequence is CASSVDPDAGGPSYNEQFF. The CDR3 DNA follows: TGTGCCAGCAGCGTAGACCCTGATGCGGGGGGGCCATCCTACAATGAGCAGTTCTTC.

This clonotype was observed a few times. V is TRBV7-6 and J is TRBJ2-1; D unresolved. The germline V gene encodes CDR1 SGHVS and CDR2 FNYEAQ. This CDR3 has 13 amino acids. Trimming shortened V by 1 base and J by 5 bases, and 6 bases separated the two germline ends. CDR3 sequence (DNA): TGTGCCAGCAGCTTAGGGTCCAACAATGAGCAGTTCTTC. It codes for CASSLGSNNEQFF.

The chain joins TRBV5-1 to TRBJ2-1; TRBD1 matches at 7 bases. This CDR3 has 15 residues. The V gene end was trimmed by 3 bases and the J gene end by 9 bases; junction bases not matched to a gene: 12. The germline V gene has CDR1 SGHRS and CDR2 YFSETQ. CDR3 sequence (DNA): TGCGCCAGCAGCTCCGACAGGGAAAACCGACCTGAGCAGTTCTTC. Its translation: CASSSDRENRPEQFF.

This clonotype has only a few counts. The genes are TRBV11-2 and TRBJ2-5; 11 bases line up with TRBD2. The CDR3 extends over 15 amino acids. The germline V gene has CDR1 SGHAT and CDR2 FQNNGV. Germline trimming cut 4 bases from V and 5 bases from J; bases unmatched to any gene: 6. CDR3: CASSSELAGVETQYF. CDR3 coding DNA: TGTGCCAGCAGCTCGGAACTAGCGGGAGTGGAGACCCAGTACTTC.

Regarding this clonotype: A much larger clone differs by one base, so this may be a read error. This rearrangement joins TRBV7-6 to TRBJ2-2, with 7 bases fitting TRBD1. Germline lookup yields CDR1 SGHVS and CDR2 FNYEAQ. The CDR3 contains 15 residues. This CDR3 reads CAISPRDRSTGELFF. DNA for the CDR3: TGTGCCATCAGCCCCCGGGACAGATCCACCGGGGAGCTGTTTTTT. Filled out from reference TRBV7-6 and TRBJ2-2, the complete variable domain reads GAGVSQSPRYKVTKRGQDVALRCDPISGHVSLYWYRQALGQGPEFLTYFNYEAQQDKSGLPNDRFSAERPEGSISTLTIQRTEQRDSAMYRCAISPRDRSTGELFFGEGSRLTVL.

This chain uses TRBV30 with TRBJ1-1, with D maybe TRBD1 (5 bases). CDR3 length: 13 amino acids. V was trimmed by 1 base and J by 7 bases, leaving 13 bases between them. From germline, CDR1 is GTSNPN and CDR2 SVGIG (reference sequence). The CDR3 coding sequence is TGTGCCTGGAGTGAACGGCCTGGGGGTGAAGCTTTCTTT. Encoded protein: CAWSERPGGEAFF.

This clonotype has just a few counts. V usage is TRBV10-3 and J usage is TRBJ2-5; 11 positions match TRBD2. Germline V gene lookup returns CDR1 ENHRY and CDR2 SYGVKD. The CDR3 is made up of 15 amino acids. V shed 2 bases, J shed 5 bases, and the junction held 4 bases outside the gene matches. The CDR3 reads CAISEASGGRETQYF. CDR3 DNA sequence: TGTGCCATCAGTGAGGCTAGCGGGGGGCGGGAGACCCAGTACTTC.

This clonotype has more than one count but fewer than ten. CDR3 region: CAWSGRRTGLPGELFF. CDR3 bases: TGTGCCTGGAGTGGTCGCCGGACAGGGTTACCCGGGGAGCTGTTTTTT. The V and J genes are TRBV30 and TRBJ2-2, with 8 bases lining up with TRBD1. The V gene end was trimmed by 1 base and the J gene end by 6 bases; junction bases not matched to a gene: 10. Germline-derived CDR1 and CDR2 are GTSNPN and SVGIG (reference sequence). The CDR3 totals 16 residues.

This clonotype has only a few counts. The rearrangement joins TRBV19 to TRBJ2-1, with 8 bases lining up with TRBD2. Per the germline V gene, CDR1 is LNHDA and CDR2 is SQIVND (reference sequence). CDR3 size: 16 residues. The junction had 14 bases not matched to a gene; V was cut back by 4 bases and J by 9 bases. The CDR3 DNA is TGTGCCAGTAGTAACCCTCGGGGCGGGAGGAGGTCTGAGCAGTTCTTC. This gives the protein CASSNPRGGRRSEQFF. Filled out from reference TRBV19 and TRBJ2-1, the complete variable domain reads DGGITQSPKYLFRKEGQNVTLSCEQNLNHDAMYWYRQDPGQGLRLIYYSQIVNDFQKGDIAEGYSVSREKKESFPLTVTSAQKNPTAFYLCASSNPRGGRRSEQFFGPGTRLTVL.

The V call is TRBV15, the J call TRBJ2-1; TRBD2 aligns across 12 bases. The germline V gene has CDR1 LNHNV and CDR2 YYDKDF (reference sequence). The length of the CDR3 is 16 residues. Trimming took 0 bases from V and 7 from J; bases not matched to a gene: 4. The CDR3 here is CATSRDYGTSGNEQFF. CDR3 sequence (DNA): TGTGCCACCAGCAGAGATTATGGGACTAGCGGGAATGAGCAGTTCTTC. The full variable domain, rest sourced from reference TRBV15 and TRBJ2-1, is DAMVIQNPRYQVTQFGKPVTLSCSQTLNHNVMYWYQQKSSQAPKLLFHYYDKDFNNEADTPDNFQSRRPNTSFCFLDIRSPGLGDTAMYLCATSRDYGTSGNEQFFGPGTRLTVL.

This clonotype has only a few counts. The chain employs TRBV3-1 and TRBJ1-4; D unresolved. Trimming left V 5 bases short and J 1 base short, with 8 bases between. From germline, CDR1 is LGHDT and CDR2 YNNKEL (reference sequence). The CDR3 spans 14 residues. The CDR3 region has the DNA TGTGCCAGCAGCACCAGAGAAACTAATGAAAAACTGTTTTTT. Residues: CASSTRETNEKLFF.

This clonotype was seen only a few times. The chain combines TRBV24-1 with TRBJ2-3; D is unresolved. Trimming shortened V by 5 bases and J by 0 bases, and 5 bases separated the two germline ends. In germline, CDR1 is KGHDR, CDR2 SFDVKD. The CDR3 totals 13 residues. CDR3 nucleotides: TGTGCCACCAGTGCTTTCAGCACAGATACGCAGTATTTT. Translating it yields CATSAFSTDTQYF.

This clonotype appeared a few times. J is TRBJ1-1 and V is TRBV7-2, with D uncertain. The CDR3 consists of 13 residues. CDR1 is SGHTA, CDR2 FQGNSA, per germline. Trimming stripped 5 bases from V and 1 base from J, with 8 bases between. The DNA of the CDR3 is TGTGCCAGCAGCCCTAGCCCGAACACTGAAGCTTTCTTT. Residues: CASSPSPNTEAFF. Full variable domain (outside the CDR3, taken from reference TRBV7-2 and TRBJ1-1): GAGVSQSPSNKVTEKGKDVELRCDPISGHTALYWYRQSLGQGLEFLIYFQGNSAPDKSGLPSDRFSAERTGGSVSTLTIQRTQQEDSAVYLCASSPSPNTEAFFGQGTRLTVV.

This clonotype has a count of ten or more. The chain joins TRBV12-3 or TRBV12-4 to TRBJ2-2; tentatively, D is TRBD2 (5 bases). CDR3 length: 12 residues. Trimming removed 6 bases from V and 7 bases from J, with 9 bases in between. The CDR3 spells CASSLSGGELFF. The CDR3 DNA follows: TGTGCCAGCAGCTTAAGCGGCGGGGAGCTGTTTTTT.

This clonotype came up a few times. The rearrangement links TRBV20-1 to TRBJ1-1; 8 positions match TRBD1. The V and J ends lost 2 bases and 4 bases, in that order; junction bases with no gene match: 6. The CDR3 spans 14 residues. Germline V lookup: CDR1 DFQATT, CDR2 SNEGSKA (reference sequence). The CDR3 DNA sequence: TGCAGTGCTAGACTGGTCGGACAGGGCACTGAAGCTTTCTTT. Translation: CSARLVGQGTEAFF.

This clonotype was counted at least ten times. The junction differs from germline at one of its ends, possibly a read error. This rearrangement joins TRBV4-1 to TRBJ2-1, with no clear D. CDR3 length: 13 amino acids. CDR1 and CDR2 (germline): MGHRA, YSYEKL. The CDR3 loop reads CASSQDRRAEKLF. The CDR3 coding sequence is TGCGCCAGCAGCCAAGATCGGAGAGCTGAAAAGCTCTTC.

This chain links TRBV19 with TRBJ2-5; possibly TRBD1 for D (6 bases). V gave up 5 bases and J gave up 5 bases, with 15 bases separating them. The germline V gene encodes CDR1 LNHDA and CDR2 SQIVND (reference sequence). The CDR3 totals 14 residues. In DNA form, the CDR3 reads TGTGCCAGTAGTGCACAGGGCTCGAGGGAGACCCAGTACTTC. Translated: CASSAQGSRETQYF.

The CDR3 reads CASGARGGSSYNEQFF. CDR3 nucleotides: TGTGCTAGTGGGGCCCGCGGCGGGAGCTCCTACAATGAGCAGTTCTTC. This chain joins TRBV12-5 and TRBJ2-1, with 7 bases identical to TRBD2. Trimming took 6 bases from V and 0 from J; bases not matched to a gene: 8. Germline loops: CDR1 LGHNT, CDR2 FRNRAP. CDR3 length: 16 amino acids.

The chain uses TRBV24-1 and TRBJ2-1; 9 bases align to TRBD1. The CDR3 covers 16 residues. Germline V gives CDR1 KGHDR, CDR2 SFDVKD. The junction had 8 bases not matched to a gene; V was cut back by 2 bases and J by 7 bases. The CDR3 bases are TGTGCCACCAGTGATTCGGGACAGGGTTTAGGGAATGAGCAGTTCTTC. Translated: CATSDSGQGLGNEQFF.

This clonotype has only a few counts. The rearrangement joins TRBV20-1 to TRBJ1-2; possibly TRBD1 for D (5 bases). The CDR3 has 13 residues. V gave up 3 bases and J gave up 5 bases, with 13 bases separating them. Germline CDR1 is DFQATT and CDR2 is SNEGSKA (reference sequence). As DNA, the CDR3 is TGCAGTGCTAGTGGTAGGGGACTATATGGCTACACCTTC. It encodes CSASGRGLYGYTF.

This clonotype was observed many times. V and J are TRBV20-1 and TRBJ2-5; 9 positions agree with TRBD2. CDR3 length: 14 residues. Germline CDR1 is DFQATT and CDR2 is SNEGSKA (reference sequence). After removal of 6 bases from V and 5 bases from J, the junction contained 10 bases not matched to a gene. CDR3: CSAVSREGRETQYF. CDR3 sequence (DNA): TGCAGTGCCGTCTCGCGGGAGGGCCGTGAGACCCAGTACTTC.